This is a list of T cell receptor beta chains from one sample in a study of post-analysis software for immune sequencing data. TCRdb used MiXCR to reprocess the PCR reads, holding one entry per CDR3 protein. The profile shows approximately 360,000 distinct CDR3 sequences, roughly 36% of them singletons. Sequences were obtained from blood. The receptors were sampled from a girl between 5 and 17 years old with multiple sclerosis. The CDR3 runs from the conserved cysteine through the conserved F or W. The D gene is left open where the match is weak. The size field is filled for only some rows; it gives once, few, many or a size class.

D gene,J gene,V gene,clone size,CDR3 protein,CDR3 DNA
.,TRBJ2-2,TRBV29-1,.,CSVGGGGTNTGELFF,TGCAGCGTTGGAGGAGGGGGTACGAACACCGGGGAGCTGTTTTTT
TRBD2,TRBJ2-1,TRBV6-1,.,CASSELGRGSYNEQFF,TGTGCCAGCAGTGAACTTGGGCGGGGGTCCTACAATGAGCAGTTCTTC
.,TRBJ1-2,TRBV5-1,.,CASSLVDRSYGYTF,TGCGCCAGCAGCTTGGTTGACAGGAGCTATGGCTACACCTTC
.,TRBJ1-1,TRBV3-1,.,CASSQDLSGYTEAFF,TGTGCCAGCAGCCAAGATCTTTCGGGGTACACTGAAGCTTTCTTT
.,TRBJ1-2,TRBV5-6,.,CASSFQGNYGYTF,TGTGCCAGCAGCTTTCAGGGTAACTATGGCTACACCTTC
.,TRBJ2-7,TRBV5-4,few,CAGGTEESYEQYF,TGTGCCGGGGGGACGGAGGAATCCTACGAGCAGTACTTC
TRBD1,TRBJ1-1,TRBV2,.,CASKTGGKNTEAFF,TGTGCCAGCAAGACAGGGGGAAAGAACACTGAAGCTTTCTTT
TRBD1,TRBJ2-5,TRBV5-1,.,CASSLVDRGRSHEQYF,TGCGCCAGCAGCTTGGTCGACAGGGGGCGAAGCCATGAGCAGTACTTC
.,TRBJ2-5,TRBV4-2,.,CASSQTYGGVGGETQYF,TGTGCCAGCAGCCAGACTTATGGCGGGGTGGGGGGAGAGACCCAGTACTTC
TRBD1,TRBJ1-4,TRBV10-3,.,CAIRGQGPNEKLFF,TGTGCCATCAGGGGACAGGGGCCTAATGAAAAACTGTTTTTT
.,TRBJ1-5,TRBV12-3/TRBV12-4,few,CASSAYSNQPQHF,TGTGCCAGCAGCGCGTATAGCAATCAGCCCCAGCATTTT
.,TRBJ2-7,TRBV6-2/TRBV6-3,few,CASSYFGGRTYEQYF,TGTGCCAGCAGTTACTTCGGGGGGCGGACCTACGAGCAGTACTTC
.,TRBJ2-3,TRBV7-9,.,CASSLGVATITDTQYF,TGTGCCAGCAGCTTAGGGGTGGCTACGATCACAGATACGCAGTATTTT
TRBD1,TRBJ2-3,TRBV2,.,CASSWTGITDTQYF,TGTGCCAGCAGTTGGACAGGGATCACAGATACGCAGTATTTT
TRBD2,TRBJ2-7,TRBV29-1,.,CSVVAGSSYEQYF,TGCAGCGTGGTAGCGGGGAGCTCCTACGAGCAGTACTTC
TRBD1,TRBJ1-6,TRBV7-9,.,CASRPGGLNSPLHF,TGTGCCAGCCGGCCAGGGGGCCTTAATTCACCCCTCCACTTT
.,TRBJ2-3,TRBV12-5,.,CASGHGQSVSTDTQYF,TGTGCTAGTGGTCACGGACAGTCAGTGAGCACAGATACGCAGTATTTT
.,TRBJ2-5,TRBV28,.,CASSGPGGQETQYF,TGTGCCAGCAGTGGGCCCGGGGGACAAGAGACCCAGTACTTC
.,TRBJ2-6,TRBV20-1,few,CSARVAGAVSGANVPTF,TGCAGTGCTAGAGTAGCAGGGGCTGTCTCTGGGGCCAACGTCCCGACTTTC
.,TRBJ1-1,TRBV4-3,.,CASSPTLNTEAFF,TGCGCCAGCAGCCCGACGCTGAACACTGAAGCTTTCTTT
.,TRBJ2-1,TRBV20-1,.,CSAFGYNEQFF,TGCAGTGCTTTCGGTTACAATGAGCAGTTCTTC
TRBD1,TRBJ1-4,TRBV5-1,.,CASSSGTGPEKLFF,TGCGCCAGCAGTTCCGGGACAGGGCCTGAAAAACTGTTTTTT
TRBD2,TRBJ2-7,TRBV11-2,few,CASSPNRLAGGLSYEQYF,TGTGCCAGCAGCCCCAACCGACTAGCGGGGGGCCTCTCCTACGAGCAGTACTTC
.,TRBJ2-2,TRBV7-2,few,CASSLVLGRLGANTGELFF,TGTGCCAGCAGCTTAGTACTTGGCAGACTAGGGGCGAACACCGGGGAGCTGTTTTTT
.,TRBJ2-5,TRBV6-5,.,CASSYFGGAAETQYF,TGTGCCAGCAGTTACTTTGGCGGGGCCGCAGAGACCCAGTACTTC
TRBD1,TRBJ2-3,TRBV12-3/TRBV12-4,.,CASSLEGTGADTQYF,TGTGCCAGCAGCTTGGAAGGGACAGGGGCAGATACGCAGTATTTT
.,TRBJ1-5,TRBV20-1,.,CSASRDSGTYSNQPQHF,TGCAGTGCTAGTAGGGACTCCGGAACTTATAGCAATCAGCCCCAGCATTTT
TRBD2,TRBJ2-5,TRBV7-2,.,CASSFPSGGEETQYF,TGTGCCAGCAGCTTTCCTAGCGGGGGGGAAGAGACCCAGTACTTC
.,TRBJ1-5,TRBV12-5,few,CASGLSGLDQPQHF,TGTGCTAGTGGTTTGTCAGGGTTGGATCAGCCCCAGCATTTT
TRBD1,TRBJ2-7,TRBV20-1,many,CSARGFGQGAGEQYF,TGCAGTGCTAGGGGATTTGGACAGGGGGCTGGAGAGCAGTACTTC
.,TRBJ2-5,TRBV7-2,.,CASSLGLYQGETQYF,TGTGCCAGCAGCTTGGGACTCTATCAGGGGGAGACCCAGTACTTC
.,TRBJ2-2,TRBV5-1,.,CASSPDAAGELFF,TGCGCCAGCAGCCCGGACGCGGCCGGGGAGCTGTTTTTT
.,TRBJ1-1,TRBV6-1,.,CASSESSHLDSLEAFF,TGTGCCAGCAGTGAATCCTCCCACCTGGACAGCCTCGAAGCTTTCTTT
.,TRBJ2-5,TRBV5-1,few,CASSFVPGPETQYF,TGCGCCAGCAGCTTCGTTCCGGGTCCAGAGACCCAGTACTTC
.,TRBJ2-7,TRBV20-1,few,CSARETSSYEQYF,TGCAGTGCTAGAGAGACTAGCTCCTACGAGCAGTACTTC
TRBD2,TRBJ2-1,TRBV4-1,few,CASSLGAGLAGGPGNEQFF,TGCGCCAGCAGCCTAGGGGCCGGACTAGCGGGGGGGCCTGGCAATGAGCAGTTCTTC
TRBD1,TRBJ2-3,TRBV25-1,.,CASSDPEGQGGGTDTQYF,TGTGCCAGCAGTGATCCCGAAGGACAGGGTGGAGGAACAGATACGCAGTATTTT
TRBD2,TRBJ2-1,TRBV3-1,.,CASSPHGGGNSYNEQFF,TGTGCCAGCAGCCCCCACGGGGGGGGTAATTCCTACAATGAGCAGTTCTTC
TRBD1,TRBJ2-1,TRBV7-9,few,CASMVPGGHNEQFF,TGTGCCAGCATGGTCCCAGGGGGCCACAATGAGCAGTTCTTC